These T cell receptor beta chains were read from a single sample in a study of CD8 T cells in Susac syndrome. In TCRdb, the immunoSEQ multiplex PCR reads were re-called with MiXCR into one record per CDR3 protein. The repertoire includes some 300,000 distinct CDR3 sequences, 70% to 90% of them detected once, and 0.095% to 0.14% sits in the top ten. What was sequenced was CD8+ T cells from PBMCs. Receptor source: a human donor with multiple sclerosis. The CDR3 runs from the conserved cysteine through the conserved F or W. A D gene is named only where the DNA matches it firmly. Size is omitted from some rows. Given values are once, few, many or a class for expanded clones.

v_call: TRBV3-1; clone_size: few; j_call: TRBJ2-7; d_call: .; cdr3_length: 14; cdr3_aa: CASSQDFGGYEQYF; cdr3_nt: TGTGCCAGCAGCCAAGATTTCGGGGGTTACGAGCAGTACTTC
v_call: TRBV29-1; clone_size: .; j_call: TRBJ2-7; d_call: .; cdr3_length: 11; cdr3_aa: CSVESDYEQYF; cdr3_nt: TGCAGCGTTGAGTCGGACTACGAGCAGTACTTC
v_call: TRBV4-1; clone_size: .; j_call: TRBJ2-7; d_call: TRBD2; cdr3_length: 14; cdr3_aa: CASSQVRPGGEQYF; cdr3_nt: TGCGCCAGCAGCCAAGTGAGGCCGGGGGGAGAGCAGTACTTC
v_call: TRBV20-1; clone_size: .; j_call: TRBJ2-7; d_call: .; cdr3_length: 11; cdr3_aa: CSARDGAKQYF; cdr3_nt: TGCAGTGCTAGAGATGGAGCCAAGCAGTACTTC
v_call: TRBV30; clone_size: .; j_call: TRBJ2-3; d_call: TRBD2; cdr3_length: 15; cdr3_aa: CAWSYLAGGGDTQYF; cdr3_nt: TGTGCCTGGAGTTATCTAGCGGGAGGCGGGGATACGCAGTATTTT
v_call: TRBV28; clone_size: .; j_call: TRBJ2-1; d_call: .; cdr3_length: 15; cdr3_aa: CASSSQVSSYNEQFF; cdr3_nt: TGTGCCAGCAGCTCACAGGTGAGCTCCTACAATGAGCAGTTCTTC
v_call: TRBV6-1; clone_size: .; j_call: TRBJ2-5; d_call: .; cdr3_length: 16; cdr3_aa: CASTLSSSSSQETQYF; cdr3_nt: TGTGCCAGCACCCTATCCTCTAGTTCCTCCCAAGAGACCCAGTACTTC
v_call: TRBV5-1; clone_size: .; j_call: TRBJ1-2; d_call: TRBD1; cdr3_length: 15; cdr3_aa: CASSSDPPGQHGYTF; cdr3_nt: TGCGCCAGCAGCTCAGATCCCCCGGGACAGCATGGCTACACCTTC
v_call: TRBV4-1; clone_size: .; j_call: TRBJ1-1; d_call: .; cdr3_length: 18; cdr3_aa: CASSQVLGPGHGIAEAFF; cdr3_nt: TGCGCCAGCAGCCAAGTTCTAGGGCCGGGACACGGTATCGCTGAAGCTTTCTTT
v_call: TRBV24-1; clone_size: .; j_call: TRBJ2-1; d_call: TRBD2; cdr3_length: 15; cdr3_aa: CATSSSGRGFSEQFF; cdr3_nt: TGTGCCACCAGTTCTAGCGGGAGAGGGTTCAGTGAGCAGTTCTTC
v_call: TRBV28; clone_size: once; j_call: TRBJ1-1; d_call: .; cdr3_length: 17; cdr3_aa: CASSLNPLGSLNTEAFF; cdr3_nt: TGTGCCAGCAGTTTAAACCCCTTAGGGAGCTTGAACACTGAAGCTTTCTTT
v_call: TRBV6-1; clone_size: .; j_call: TRBJ2-7; d_call: TRBD2; cdr3_length: 16; cdr3_aa: CASSMGLAGGSYEQYF; cdr3_nt: TGTGCCAGCAGTATGGGACTAGCGGGAGGTTCCTACGAGCAGTACTTC
v_call: TRBV9; clone_size: .; j_call: TRBJ2-5; d_call: .; cdr3_length: 15; cdr3_aa: CASSAMANSQETQYF; cdr3_nt: TGTGCCAGCAGCGCTATGGCGAACTCCCAAGAGACCCAGTACTTC
v_call: TRBV27; clone_size: once; j_call: TRBJ2-3; d_call: .; cdr3_length: 14; cdr3_aa: CASSGTATTDTQYF; cdr3_nt: TGTGCTAGCAGCGGGACAGCGACCACAGATACGCAGTATTTT
v_call: TRBV30; clone_size: .; j_call: TRBJ2-3; d_call: TRBD2; cdr3_length: 16; cdr3_aa: CAWDTGLAVSVNTQYF; cdr3_nt: TGTGCCTGGGATACGGGACTAGCGGTTTCCGTTAATACGCAGTATTTT
v_call: TRBV20-1; clone_size: .; j_call: TRBJ2-1; d_call: .; cdr3_length: 14; cdr3_aa: CSARETGTYNEQFF; cdr3_nt: TGCAGTGCTAGAGAGACAGGTACCTACAATGAGCAGTTCTTC
v_call: TRBV28; clone_size: .; j_call: TRBJ2-7; d_call: .; cdr3_length: 12; cdr3_aa: CASQRGIHEQYF; cdr3_nt: TGTGCCAGTCAAAGGGGGATCCACGAGCAGTACTTC
v_call: TRBV10-3; clone_size: .; j_call: TRBJ1-3; d_call: .; cdr3_length: 16; cdr3_aa: CAISEYEGQYGNTIYF; cdr3_nt: TGTGCCATCAGTGAGTACGAGGGCCAGTATGGAAACACCATATATTTT
v_call: TRBV29-1; clone_size: .; j_call: TRBJ1-1; d_call: .; cdr3_length: 12; cdr3_aa: CSVEDGGTEAFF; cdr3_nt: TGCAGCGTTGAAGATGGGGGCACTGAAGCTTTCTTT
v_call: TRBV5-1; clone_size: .; j_call: TRBJ2-2; d_call: .; cdr3_length: 18; cdr3_aa: CASSFLGLTTPTGGELFF; cdr3_nt: TGCGCCAGCAGCTTCCTCGGACTAACCACCCCGACTGGCGGGGAGCTGTTTTTT
v_call: TRBV19; clone_size: few; j_call: TRBJ2-7; d_call: TRBD1; cdr3_length: 15; cdr3_aa: CASSAGTGGPYEQYF; cdr3_nt: TGTGCCAGTAGTGCCGGGACAGGGGGCCCCTACGAGCAGTACTTC
v_call: TRBV7-9; clone_size: .; j_call: TRBJ2-4; d_call: TRBD2; cdr3_length: 14; cdr3_aa: CATHFPGGKNIQYF; cdr3_nt: TGTGCGACCCATTTTCCCGGGGGGAAAAACATTCAGTACTTC
v_call: TRBV12-5; clone_size: .; j_call: TRBJ2-7; d_call: TRBD2; cdr3_length: 16; cdr3_aa: CASGLDIAGEGSEQYF; cdr3_nt: TGTGCTAGTGGTTTGGATATAGCGGGAGAGGGCTCAGAGCAGTACTTC
v_call: TRBV20-1; clone_size: .; j_call: TRBJ2-7; d_call: .; cdr3_length: 11; cdr3_aa: CSARRDYEQYF; cdr3_nt: TGCAGTGCTAGAAGGGATTACGAGCAGTACTTC
v_call: TRBV9; clone_size: once; j_call: TRBJ1-1; d_call: TRBD1; cdr3_length: 15; cdr3_aa: CASSVARTGNTEAFF; cdr3_nt: TGTGCCAGCAGCGTAGCCCGGACAGGGAACACTGAAGCTTTCTTT
v_call: TRBV2; clone_size: .; j_call: TRBJ1-2; d_call: .; cdr3_length: 15; cdr3_aa: CASASSLQVNYGYTF; cdr3_nt: TGTGCCAGCGCTTCGAGCTTACAGGTCAACTATGGCTACACCTTC
v_call: TRBV6-2/TRBV6-3; clone_size: .; j_call: TRBJ1-1; d_call: .; cdr3_length: 16; cdr3_aa: CASSYSPLGMNTEAFF; cdr3_nt: TGTGCCAGCAGTTACTCCCCTTTAGGGATGAACACTGAAGCTTTCTTT
v_call: TRBV6-5; clone_size: .; j_call: TRBJ2-2; d_call: .; cdr3_length: 14; cdr3_aa: CASSLLTGIGELFF; cdr3_nt: TGTGCCAGCAGTTTATTAACAGGGATCGGGGAGCTGTTTTTT
v_call: TRBV7-6; clone_size: once; j_call: TRBJ1-1; d_call: TRBD1; cdr3_length: 16; cdr3_aa: CASSLEAGGANTEAFF; cdr3_nt: TGTGCCAGCAGCTTAGAGGCAGGGGGTGCGAACACTGAAGCTTTCTTT
v_call: TRBV9; clone_size: few; j_call: TRBJ2-7; d_call: TRBD1; cdr3_length: 14; cdr3_aa: CASSVEGTGGEQYF; cdr3_nt: TGTGCCAGCAGCGTAGAGGGGACAGGGGGTGAGCAGTACTTC
v_call: TRBV9; clone_size: .; j_call: TRBJ1-2; d_call: .; cdr3_length: 13; cdr3_aa: CASSGQVRVGYTF; cdr3_nt: TGTGCCAGCAGCGGACAGGTGCGCGTTGGCTACACCTTC
v_call: TRBV5-6; clone_size: .; j_call: TRBJ2-3; d_call: TRBD1; cdr3_length: 16; cdr3_aa: CASSPPGTGSTDTQYF; cdr3_nt: TGTGCCAGCAGCCCACCCGGGACAGGAAGCACAGATACGCAGTATTTT